The 21 T cell receptor beta chains presented below share a single source sample, sequenced in a study of blood T cell repertoires in COVID-19. Using immunoSEQ multiplex PCR, the repertoire was profiled, and TCRdb retains in-frame clones only, with some absent. The sample records about 49,000 clones, around 82% being singletons. Specimen: peripheral blood. These receptors came from a human donor in a cohort sampled during active COVID-19.

This CDR3 is CASSSHSGRRNEQFF. DNA for the CDR3: TGCGCCAGCAGCTCCCATAGCGGGAGAAGGAATGAGCAGTTCTTC. This rearrangement joins TRBV5-1 to TRBJ2-1, with 9 bases aligning to TRBD2. Trimming at V came to 3 bases and at J to 7 bases, leaving 8 bases not matched to a gene. The CDR3 extends over 15 amino acids. Germline CDR1 and CDR2: SGHRS and YFSETQ. The whole variable domain, filled in from reference TRBV5-1 and TRBJ2-1, reads KAGVTQTPRYLIKTRGQQVTLSCSPISGHRSVSWYQQTPGQGLQFLFEYFSETQRNKGNFPGRFSGRQFSNSRSEMNVSTLELGDSALYLCASSSHSGRRNEQFFGPGTRLTVL.

Here the CDR3 DNA reads TGTGCCTGGAGTCCAGGGACTGGAAACACCATATATTTT. Its protein product is CAWSPGTGNTIYF. The rearrangement uses TRBV30 and TRBJ1-3; tentatively, D is TRBD1 (5 bases). In germline, CDR1 is GTSNPN, CDR2 SVGIG (reference sequence). V was cut by 2 bases and J by 2 bases, with 7 bases left in between. The CDR3 has 13 amino acids.

As to this clone: Other nucleotide sequences in the sample specify the same CDR3. This chain links TRBV30 with TRBJ1-5; weak D call: TRBD1 (6 bases). CDR3 size: 14 residues. The germline V and J ends were trimmed by 3 bases and 6 bases, with 15 bases remaining between them. CDR1 and CDR2 from the germline V gene are GTSNPN and SVGIG (reference sequence). CDR3 region: CAWRGSGEGQPQHF. Written as DNA, the CDR3 is TGTGCCTGGAGAGGATCAGGGGAGGGTCAGCCCCAGCATTTT.

The rearrangement joins TRBV28 to TRBJ2-7, with D tentatively TRBD2 (5 bases). V dropped 7 bases and J dropped 6 bases, with 13 bases sitting between them. Germline CDR1 MDHEN, CDR2 SYDVKM. The CDR3 runs to 12 residues. The CDR3 reads CASTQRPAEQYF. The CDR3 DNA sequence: TGTGCCAGCACTCAGCGGCCGGCCGAGCAGTACTTC.

This rearrangement joins TRBV6-5 to TRBJ1-3; D gene unclear. V lost 6 bases and J 4 bases, leaving 13 bases between the germline ends. The CDR3 extends over 14 amino acids. Germline assignment: CDR1 MNHEY and CDR2 SVGAGI. The CDR3 reads CASRFGREGNTIYF. As DNA, the CDR3 is TGTGCCAGCAGGTTCGGACGGGAAGGAAACACCATATATTTT.

The chain is built from TRBV5-1 and TRBJ2-3; possible D gene TRBD2, 5 bases. This CDR3 contains 16 residues. Trimming took 0 bases from V and 1 from J, leaving 12 bases between them. The germline V gene encodes CDR1 SGHRS and CDR2 YFSETQ. CDR3 DNA: TGCGCCAGCAGCTTGGGACTAACCGACCGCACAGATACGCAGTATTTT. Protein sequence: CASSLGLTDRTDTQYF.

V usage is TRBV29-1 and J usage is TRBJ2-3; 7 bases line up with TRBD1. V dropped 4 bases and J dropped 4; count of bases not matched to a gene: 2. CDR3 length: 12 residues. Germline loops: CDR1 SQVTM, CDR2 ANQGSEA. The CDR3 DNA reads TGCAGCGTTGGAGGGGGCGCAGATACGCAGTATTTT. Its protein is CSVGGGADTQYF.

V gene TRBV5-4 combines with J gene TRBJ1-2; TRBD1 matches 10 bases. This CDR3 has 18 amino acids. J gave up 0 bases and V 2 bases, and 10 bases lay outside the gene matches. Per the germline V gene, CDR1 is SGHNT and CDR2 is YYREEE (reference sequence). The CDR3 DNA sequence: TGTGCCAGCAGCTTTGGGACAGGGGTAGGGGGTTCTAACTATGGCTACACCTTC. Encoded protein: CASSFGTGVGGSNYGYTF.

The chain carries TRBV3-1 (or the pseudogene TRBV3-2) and TRBJ2-7; 8 nucleotides match TRBD1. CDR3 length: 15 amino acids. Germline V gene data show CDR1 as LGHDT and CDR2 as YNNKEL (reference sequence). Unmatched junction bases numbered 8, after V lost 3 bases and J lost 4 bases. CDR3 bases: TGTGCCAGCAGCCACCAAGGGACAGGCCCGTACGAGCAGTACTTC. It is translated as CASSHQGTGPYEQYF.

The genes are TRBV28 and TRBJ2-3; D ambiguous. The germline V gene has CDR1 MDHEN and CDR2 SYDVKM. V lost 3 bases and J lost 0, with 13 bases in between. The CDR3 loop spans 16 amino acids. CDR3 sequence: CASSFLPSSSTDTQYF. In DNA, the CDR3 is TGTGCCAGCAGTTTTTTACCCAGTTCTAGCACAGATACGCAGTATTTT. The full variable domain, with the rest looked up from reference TRBV28 and TRBJ2-3, is DVKVTQSSRYLVKRTGEKVFLECVQDMDHENMFWYRQDPGLGLRLIYFSYDVKMKEKGDIPEGYSVSREKKERFSLILESASTNQTSMYLCASSFLPSSSTDTQYFGPGTRLTVL.

The sample holds a few counts of this clone. The chain's CDR3 is CASSLVQRDNEQFF. In DNA form, the CDR3 reads TGTGCCAGCAGCTTAGTCCAGCGTGACAATGAGCAGTTCTTC. The rearrangement joins TRBV11-1 to TRBJ2-1; no reliable D call. In germline, CDR1 is SGHAT, CDR2 FQDESV (reference sequence). The V and J ends lost 1 base and 5 bases respectively, with 9 bases between them. This CDR3 is 14 amino acids long.

The genes are TRBV28 and TRBJ1-5; perhaps TRBD1 as D (5 bases). This CDR3 spans 14 amino acids. Germline lookup yields CDR1 MDHEN and CDR2 SYDVKM. Trimming stripped 7 bases from V and 4 bases from J, with 14 bases between. For the CDR3, the DNA is TGTGCCAGCAAGACCGACAGAAAAAATCAGCCCCAGCATTTT. Amino acid sequence: CASKTDRKNQPQHF. The full variable domain, completed using reference TRBV28 and TRBJ1-5, is DVKVTQSSRYLVKRTGEKVFLECVQDMDHENMFWYRQDPGLGLRLIYFSYDVKMKEKGDIPEGYSVSREKKERFSLILESASTNQTSMYLCASKTDRKNQPQHFGDGTRLSIL.

The rearrangement links TRBV7-9 to TRBJ2-7; no clear D gene. Germline V lookup: CDR1 SEHNR, CDR2 FQNEAQ (reference sequence). Deletions cut 1 base from V and 0 bases from J, with 4 bases between. CDR3 length equals 13 residues. The CDR3 reads CASSLGASYEQYF. CDR3 bases: TGTGCCAGCAGCTTAGGCGCCTCCTACGAGCAGTACTTC.

The V call is TRBV2, the J call TRBJ2-1, with a tentative D call TRBD1 (5 bases). The CDR3 sequence is 14 residues long. Per the germline V gene, CDR1 is SNHLY and CDR2 is FYNNEI. V was clipped by 6 bases and J by 5 bases, with 14 bases between them. The CDR3 sequence is CASRDLPDNNEQFF. The CDR3 nucleotides read TGTGCCAGCAGAGATCTCCCGGACAACAATGAGCAGTTCTTC. Drawing the rest from reference TRBV2 and TRBJ2-1, the complete variable domain is EPEVTQTPSHQVTQMGQEVILRCVPISNHLYFYWYRQILGQKVEFLVSFYNNEISEKSEIFDDQFSVERPDGSNFTLKIRSTKLEDSAMYFCASRDLPDNNEQFFGPGTRLTVL.

CDR3 bases: TGTGCCAGCTCAGCGGGACAGGGGTCCACAGATACGCAGTATTTT. Encoded protein: CASSAGQGSTDTQYF. This chain uses TRBV18 with TRBJ2-3; 10 nucleotides align to TRBD1. CDR1 is KGHSH, CDR2 LQKENI, per germline. There are 15 residues in the CDR3. With V trimmed by 5 bases and J by 2 bases, 4 bases remained unmatched.

This clone came up once. The V gene is TRBV5-1, the J gene TRBJ1-5; perhaps TRBD1 as D (6 bases). Per germline, CDR1 SGHRS and CDR2 YFSETQ. The CDR3 length is 15 residues. Trimming took 4 bases from V and 4 from J, leaving 15 bases between them. The CDR3 nucleotides read TGCGCCAGCAGCACGGGTGGACAGATAAATCAGCCCCAGCATTTT. Amino acids: CASSTGGQINQPQHF.

The chain has TRBV6-1 and TRBJ1-1; possible D gene TRBD1, 6 bases. The V gene lost 4 bases and the J gene lost 3 bases, with 18 bases spanning the gap. The CDR3 covers 16 residues. Germline CDR1 is MNHNS and CDR2 is SASEGT. In nucleotides, the CDR3 is TGTGCCAGCAGTGCTGGACAACAGGGTTGGCACACTGAAGCTTTCTTT. Translation gives CASSAGQQGWHTEAFF.

V usage is TRBV6-6 and J usage is TRBJ1-4; 7 bases map to TRBD1. Per the germline V gene, CDR1 is MNHNY and CDR2 is SVGAGI (reference sequence). This CDR3 has 17 amino acids. V gave up 5 bases and J gave up 0 bases; unmatched junction bases: 9. The CDR3 sequence is CASSQDHRGTTNEKLFF. CDR3 sequence (DNA): TGTGCCAGCAGTCAGGACCACAGGGGTACAACTAATGAAAAACTGTTTTTT.

This clone appeared a few times. The rearrangement uses TRBV4-3 and TRBJ2-3, with D unresolved. Trimming shortened V by 0 bases and J by 2 bases, and 9 bases separated the two germline ends. The germline CDR1 and CDR2 sequences are LGHNA and YSLEER. CDR3 length equals 15 residues. The CDR3 loop reads CASSQDLRYTDTQYF. DNA of the CDR3: TGCGCCAGCAGCCAAGATCTCAGATACACAGATACGCAGTATTTT.

The V call is TRBV29-1, the J call TRBJ2-1, with 13 bases matching TRBD2. The germline CDR1 and CDR2 sequences are SQVTM and ANQGSEA. CDR3 length equals 14 residues. J gave up 2 bases and V 6 bases, and 1 base lay outside the gene matches. The CDR3 sequence is CSVGTSGTYNEQFF. The CDR3 DNA sequence: TGCAGCGTGGGGACTAGCGGGACCTACAATGAGCAGTTCTTC.

The chain has TRBV3-1 (or the pseudogene TRBV3-2) and TRBJ1-1, with TRBD1 matching 9 bases. V was pared by 2 bases and J by 4 bases, with 5 bases of the junction left unmatched. Germline V gene data show CDR1 as LGHDT and CDR2 as YNNKEL (reference sequence). The CDR3 is 15 amino acids. In nucleotides, the CDR3 is TGTGCCAGCAGCCAAATTACAGGGGGCGGCACTGAAGCTTTCTTT. This translates into CASSQITGGGTEAFF.